This T cell receptor (beta chain) was observed in a study of blood T cell repertoires in COVID-19. The CDR3 sequence is 16 residues long. Trimming at V came to 6 bases and at J to 2 bases, leaving 7 bases not matched to a gene. Germline V gene data show CDR1 as KGHSH and CDR2 as LQKENI. Here immunoSEQ multiplex PCR was the method, and the copy in TCRdb shows in-frame clones only, minus some. The sample shows about 150,000 clones, around 80% of them seen only once. The V and J genes are TRBV18 and TRBJ1-3; the match to TRBD1 covers 10 bases. Material for sequencing was peripheral blood. This TCR came from a woman in her fifties or sixties in a cohort sampled during active or convalescent COVID-19. DNA of the CDR3: TGTGCCAGCTCCATCTCCGGGACAGGGGCTGGAAACACCATATATTTT. Its translation: CASSISGTGAGNTIYF.